The subject of this entry is one T cell receptor beta chain. Its antigen is not identified. A read error may produce the germline difference seen at one junction end. Vbeta (60) and Jbeta (13) primers were used in the PCR. Clones were read by immunoSEQ multiplex PCR, and TCRdb kept only the in-frame ones, dropping some. The sample holds around 85,000 clones, about 69% seen once. The CDR3 runs 11 residues. Germline CDR1 and CDR2: SGHRS and YFSETQ. This entry belongs to a study of cytomegalovirus exposure and HLA in healthy donors. Study outcomes and limitations: The later analysis indicated that the majority of CMV-associated TCR beta chains appeared HLA-restricted. Confirmation was obtained in vitro that a few CMV-associated chains are specific for CMV antigens. While the bulk of TCR sequences proved rare, some public TCRs turned up in many donors.

Sequenced material: PBMCs. The source of this sequence is a man aged 55 to 70 in good health and CMV-seronegative. V and J are TRBV5-1 and TRBJ2-2, with a tentative D call TRBD2 (5 bases). The CDR3 loop reads CASSLARELFF. In nucleotides, the CDR3 is TGCGCCAGCAGCTTAGCCCGGGAACTGTTTTTT.